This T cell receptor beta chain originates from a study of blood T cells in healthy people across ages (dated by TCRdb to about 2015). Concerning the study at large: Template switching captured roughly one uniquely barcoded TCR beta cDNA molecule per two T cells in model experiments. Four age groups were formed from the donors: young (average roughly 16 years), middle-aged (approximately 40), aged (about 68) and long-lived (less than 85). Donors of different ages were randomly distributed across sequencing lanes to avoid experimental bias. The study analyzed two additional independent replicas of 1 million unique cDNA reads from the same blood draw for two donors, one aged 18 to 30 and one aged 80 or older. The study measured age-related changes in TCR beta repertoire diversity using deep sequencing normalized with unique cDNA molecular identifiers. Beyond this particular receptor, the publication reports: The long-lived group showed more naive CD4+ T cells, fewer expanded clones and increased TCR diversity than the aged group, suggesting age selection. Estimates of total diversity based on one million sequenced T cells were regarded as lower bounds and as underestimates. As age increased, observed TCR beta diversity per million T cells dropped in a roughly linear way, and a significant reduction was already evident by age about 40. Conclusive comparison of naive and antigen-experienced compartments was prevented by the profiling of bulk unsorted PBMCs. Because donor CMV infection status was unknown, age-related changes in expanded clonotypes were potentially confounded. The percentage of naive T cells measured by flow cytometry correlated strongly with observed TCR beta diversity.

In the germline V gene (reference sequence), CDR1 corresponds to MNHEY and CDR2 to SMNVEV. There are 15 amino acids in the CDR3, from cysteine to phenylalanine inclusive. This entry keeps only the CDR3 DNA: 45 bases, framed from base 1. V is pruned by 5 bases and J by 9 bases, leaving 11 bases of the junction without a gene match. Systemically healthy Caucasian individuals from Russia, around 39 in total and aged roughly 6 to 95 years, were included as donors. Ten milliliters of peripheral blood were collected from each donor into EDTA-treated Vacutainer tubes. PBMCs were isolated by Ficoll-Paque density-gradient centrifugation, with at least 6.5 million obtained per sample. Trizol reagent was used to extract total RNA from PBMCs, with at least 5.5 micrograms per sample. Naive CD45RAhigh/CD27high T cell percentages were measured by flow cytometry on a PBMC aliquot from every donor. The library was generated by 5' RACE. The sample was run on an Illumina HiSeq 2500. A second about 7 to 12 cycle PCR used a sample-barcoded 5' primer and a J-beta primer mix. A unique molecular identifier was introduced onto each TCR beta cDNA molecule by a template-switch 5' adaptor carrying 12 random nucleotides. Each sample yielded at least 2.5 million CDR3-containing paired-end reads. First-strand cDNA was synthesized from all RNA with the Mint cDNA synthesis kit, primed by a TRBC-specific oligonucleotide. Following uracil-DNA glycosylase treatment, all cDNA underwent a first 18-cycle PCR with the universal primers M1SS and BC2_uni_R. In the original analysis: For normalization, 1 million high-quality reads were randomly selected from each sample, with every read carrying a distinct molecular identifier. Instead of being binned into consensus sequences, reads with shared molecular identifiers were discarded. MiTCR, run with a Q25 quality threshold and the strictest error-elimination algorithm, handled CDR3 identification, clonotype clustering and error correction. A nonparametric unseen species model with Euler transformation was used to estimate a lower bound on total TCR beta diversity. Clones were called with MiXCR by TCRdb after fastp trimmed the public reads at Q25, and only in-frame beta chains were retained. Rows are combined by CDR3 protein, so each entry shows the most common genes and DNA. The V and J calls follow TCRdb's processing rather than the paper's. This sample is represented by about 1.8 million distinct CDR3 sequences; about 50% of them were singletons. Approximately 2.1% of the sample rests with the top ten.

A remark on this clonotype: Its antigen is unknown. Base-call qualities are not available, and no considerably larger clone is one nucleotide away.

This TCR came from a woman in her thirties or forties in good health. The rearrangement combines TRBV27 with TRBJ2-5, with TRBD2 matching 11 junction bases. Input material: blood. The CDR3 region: CASSPSGGPQGAQYF. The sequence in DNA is TGTGCCAGCAGTCCTAGCGGGGGGCCACAAGGGGCCCAGTACTTC.